A selection of T cell receptor beta chains follows, all from one sample in a study of T-cell memory formation after mild COVID-19. From the 5' RACE reads, TCRdb called clonotypes with MiXCR, one entry per CDR3 protein. The table lists 250,000 to 300,000 distinct CDR3 sequences, under 20% of them singletons, with 23% in the top ten. Material for sequencing was PBMCs or a T cell subset sorted from them (not recorded which). All receptors come from a man aged 18 to 30 who had mild COVID-19 (a few samples of this study predate the infection). Cell type and time point are not known. CDR3s include the opening cysteine and the closing phenylalanine or tryptophan. Each record gives: CDR3 DNA, CDR3 protein, J gene, D gene, clone size, V gene. D genes are given only for firm matches. Not all rows give a size; the values are once, few, many and, for expanded clones, a class.

TGTGCCAGCGCGGGGGAGTACACTGAAGCTTTCTTT	CASAGEYTEAFF	TRBJ1-1	-	-	TRBV2
TGTGCCAGCAGCGTAGCCGGGACATACAATGAGCAGTTCTTC	CASSVAGTYNEQFF	TRBJ2-1	-	few	TRBV9
TGTGCCAGCAGCGTATGGCGGGGGGGCTCGGCGAACACCGGGGAGCTGTTTTTT	CASSVWRGGSANTGELFF	TRBJ2-2	TRBD2	-	TRBV9
TGTGCCAGCAGTAGGCGACCTGAAACCGGGGAGCTGTTTTTT	CASSRRPETGELFF	TRBJ2-2	-	many	TRBV6-5
TGTGCCAGCAGTTGGGGGAAATCAAATCAGCCCCAGCATTTT	CASSWGKSNQPQHF	TRBJ1-5	-	few	TRBV6-5
TGTGCCAGCACCCATAGGGGGCCGTACCTTTACAATGAGCAGTTCTTC	CASTHRGPYLYNEQFF	TRBJ2-1	TRBD1	-	TRBV6-6
TGTGCCAGCAGCTCCCTTGGAGAGCAGTACTTC	CASSSLGEQYF	TRBJ2-7	-	-	TRBV6-2/TRBV6-3
TGTGCCAGCAGCCTGGGGGGGGCCTATGAGCAGTTCTTC	CASSLGGAYEQFF	TRBJ2-1	-	many	TRBV5-6
TGCAGTGCTACTAGCACAGATACGCAGTATTTT	CSATSTDTQYF	TRBJ2-3	-	few	TRBV20-1
TGTGCCAGCAGTCTACAGGGAAGTGGAGAAAAACTGTTTTTT	CASSLQGSGEKLFF	TRBJ1-4	-	-	TRBV6-6
TGTGCCAGCAGCCAAACCGGGACACCCCGGGAGACCCAGTACTTC	CASSQTGTPRETQYF	TRBJ2-5	-	few	TRBV3-1
TGCGCCAGCAGCCAAGAGTCAGGAGGGGCCAACGTCCTGACTTTC	CASSQESGGANVLTF	TRBJ2-6	-	-	TRBV4-3
TGCGCCAGCAGCCAAGTTTGGAACAATCAGCCCCAGCATTTT	CASSQVWNNQPQHF	TRBJ1-5	-	-	TRBV4-1
TGTGCCAGCAGCTTGGGACAGGGGGCAAAGCAGCCCCAGCATTTT	CASSLGQGAKQPQHF	TRBJ1-5	TRBD1	few	TRBV7-9
TGTGCCAGCAGTGATGGGCCCTCTGGGGCCAACGTCCTGACTTTC	CASSDGPSGANVLTF	TRBJ2-6	-	-	TRBV2
TGCGCCAGCAGCCCGCGACTAGCGGGGCCTTCCTCCTACGAGCAGTACTTC	CASSPRLAGPSSYEQYF	TRBJ2-7	TRBD2	many	TRBV5-1
TGTGCCACCAGCAGAGTAGGACTAGCGGGTAATGAGCAGTTCTTC	CATSRVGLAGNEQFF	TRBJ2-1	TRBD2	-	TRBV15
TGTGCCAGCAGCTTATCGTCAGGGACCGAAGCTTTCTTT	CASSLSSGTEAFF	TRBJ1-1	-	-	TRBV7-6
TGTGCCAGCAGCTCCCAGGGGGAGCCCACAGATACGCAGTATTTT	CASSSQGEPTDTQYF	TRBJ2-3	TRBD1	-	TRBV7-2
TGTGCCAGCAGCACCCGGGGGGGCCGTGAGACCCAGTACTTC	CASSTRGGRETQYF	TRBJ2-5	TRBD2	few	TRBV5-6
TGTGCCAGCAGCTTAGAGGGCTGGAACGAGCAGTACTTC	CASSLEGWNEQYF	TRBJ2-7	-	-	TRBV7-6
TGCAGTGCTAGAGTAGACAGGAACCGACCGTATGGCTACACCTTC	CSARVDRNRPYGYTF	TRBJ1-2	-	few	TRBV20-1
TGTGCCAGCAGCGTAAATCTTCAGGCCGGGGAGCTGTTTTTT	CASSVNLQAGELFF	TRBJ2-2	-	many	TRBV9
TGTGCCAGCAGTTCGGGGGGCCGCGGGACCCAGTACTTC	CASSSGGRGTQYF	TRBJ2-5	-	-	TRBV12-3/TRBV12-4